This T cell receptor beta chain was sequenced during a study of shared clonotypes between healthy human individuals. For every subset, genomic DNA was evenly distributed across several immunoSEQ plates. As originally analysed: There were no quality scores in the junction-only immunoSEQ sequences, so filtering differed. TCRdb's table, derived via immunoSEQ multiplex PCR, lists solely in-frame clones and lacks some. The V and J calls and the clone size are those of that table, but D and trimming were determined from the DNA. The sample includes 2.5 million or so clones, approximately 92% of them seen just once. Comments on this clone: Other DNA sequences in the same sample also yield this CDR3.

There are 16 residues in the CDR3. CDR1 KGHSH and CDR2 LQKENI come from the germline V gene. The V end lost 1 base, the J end lost 0 bases, and 13 bases lay between the germline ends. The specimen sequenced was naive CD4+ T cells sorted from blood. Subset described: CD45RA+ positively selected. The V and J genes are TRBV18 and TRBJ2-7; D is undetermined. The TCR sequence derives from a man younger than 35 in good health. CDR3 sequence (DNA): TGTGCCAGCTCACCACTAGCAGGCGGAAGCTCCTACGAGCAGTACTTC. As protein: CASSPLAGGSSYEQYF.